This passage covers 22 T cell receptor beta chains from one sample sequenced in a study of radiotherapy plus CTLA-4 blockade in lung cancer. The table came from immunoSEQ multiplex PCR; TCRdb's copy has only in-frame clones and leaves some out. This table holds tens of thousands of clones, 75% to 90% found once. Sequenced material: peripheral blood, taken from a patient treated with radiotherapy plus ipilimumab. These receptors all come from a human donor with non-small cell lung cancer who had a partial response to radiotherapy plus ipilimumab.

V gene TRBV6-1 combines with J gene TRBJ2-7, with D maybe TRBD2 (5 bases). V lost 0 bases, J lost 2 bases, and 11 bases lay in between. CDR1 is MNHNS and CDR2 is SASEGT in the germline V gene. The CDR3 sequence is 15 residues long. This CDR3 reads CASSEAPGKTYEQYF. Here the CDR3 DNA reads TGTGCCAGCAGTGAAGCGCCCGGGAAGACCTACGAGCAGTACTTC.

The gene calls are TRBV10-3 and TRBJ1-6, with a possible D match to TRBD1 (6 bases). The CDR3 length is 14 residues. V was cut by 9 bases and J by 3 bases, with 12 bases left in between. Germline lookup yields CDR1 ENHRY and CDR2 SYGVKD. The CDR3 reads CAIALDSYNSPLHF. DNA of the CDR3: TGTGCCATTGCCCTGGACAGCTATAATTCACCCCTCCACTTT.

V usage is TRBV5-1 and J usage is TRBJ1-1; D remains unclear. Germline loops: CDR1 SGHRS, CDR2 YFSETQ. The CDR3 runs to 13 residues. The CDR3 DNA follows: TGCGTTAGCGGGTCACAGCAGAACACTGAAGCTTTCTTT. It yields the protein CVSGSQQNTEAFF.

CDR3 amino acids: CASRRQGAGEKLFF. The CDR3 DNA reads TGTGCCAGCAGACGACAGGGGGCGGGCGAAAAACTGTTTTTT. The chain employs TRBV14 and TRBJ1-4; 10 positions match TRBD1. Germline assignment: CDR1 SGHDN and CDR2 FVKESK. The trim removed 6 bases at V and 8 bases at J, leaving 6 bases unmatched. The CDR3 is made up of 14 amino acids.

J is TRBJ2-2 and V is TRBV28; no definite D call. CDR1 and CDR2 from the germline V gene are MDHEN and SYDVKM. There are 13 residues in the CDR3. V dropped 6 bases and J dropped 1 base, with 6 bases sitting between them. CDR3 nucleotide sequence: TGTGCCAGCAGGCAGGAGAACACCGGGGAGCTGTTTTTT. This gives the protein CASRQENTGELFF.

This clone has just one count. At one end the junction does not follow the germline gene, possibly because of a read error. J is TRBJ2-7 and V is TRBV28; TRBD1 aligns across 12 bases. The germline CDR1 and CDR2 sequences are MDHEN and SYDVKM. The length of the CDR3 is 16 residues. The CDR3: CASSAAGTGGSYELYF. The DNA of the CDR3 is TGTGCCAGCAGCGCGGCTGGGACAGGGGGCTCCTACGAGCTGTACTTC.

The rearrangement joins TRBV19 to TRBJ1-1; D is possibly TRBD1 (5 bases). The germline CDR1 and CDR2 sequences are LNHDA and SQIVND (reference sequence). V lost 5 bases and J 0 bases, leaving 16 bases between the germline ends. The CDR3 extends over 16 amino acids. CDR3 residues: CASSPPGGMMNTEAFF. The DNA for the CDR3 is TGTGCCAGTAGTCCCCCCGGGGGGATGATGAACACTGAAGCTTTCTTT.

Of note for this clone: This specimen includes other DNA sequences encoding the same CDR3. The V call is TRBV7-9, the J call TRBJ2-3; D gene uncertain. In germline, CDR1 is SEHNR, CDR2 FQNEAQ (reference sequence). The CDR3 is 12 amino acids. Between the trimmed V and J ends, which lost 5 bases and 5 bases, there was a span of 8 bases. The CDR3 sequence: CASSPGGDTQYF. The CDR3 nucleotides are TGTGCCAGCAGCCCCGGTGGAGATACGCAGTATTTT. Based on the CDR3 plus reference TRBV7-9 and TRBJ2-3, the full variable domain is DTGVSQNPRHKITKRGQNVTFRCDPISEHNRLYWYRQTLGQGPEFLTYFQNEAQLEKSRLLSDRFSAERPKGSFSTLEIQRTEQGDSAMYLCASSPGGDTQYFGPGTRLTVL.

This sequence joins TRBV13 and TRBJ2-7; 7 positions agree with TRBD2. After removal of 1 base from V and 4 bases from J, the junction contained 4 bases not matched to a gene. This CDR3 is built from 14 residues. Germline CDR1 PRHDT, CDR2 FYEKMQ (reference sequence). In nucleotides, the CDR3 is TGTGCCAGCAGCTTAGCGGGAGGTCGTTACGAGCAGTACTTC. Amino acids: CASSLAGGRYEQYF.

The chain is built from TRBV18 and TRBJ2-7; 7 bases map to TRBD2. The length of the CDR3 is 14 residues. Germline CDR1 KGHSH, CDR2 LQKENI. Trimming at V came to 6 bases and at J to 4 bases, leaving 9 bases not matched to a gene. In DNA, the CDR3 is TGTGCCAGCTCTCCCCCGGGACTAACTTACGAGCAGTACTTC. This codes for CASSPPGLTYEQYF.

The chain joins TRBV6-6 to TRBJ2-2, with TRBD2 matching over 14 bases. V shed 10 bases and J 7 bases; nucleotides not matched to a gene: 5. Germline V gives CDR1 MNHNY, CDR2 SVGAGI (reference sequence). The CDR3 has 14 amino acids. As DNA, the CDR3 is TGTGCCATCATGGGGACTAGCGGGAGCGGGGAGCTGTTTTTT. Translation: CAIMGTSGSGELFF.

The chain has TRBV7-3 and TRBJ2-2; TRBD1 is a possible D gene (6 bases). V was cut by 5 bases and J by 8 bases, with 21 bases left in between. This CDR3 spans 16 amino acids. The V gene's germline CDR1 is SGHTA and CDR2 FQGTGA. The CDR3 loop reads CASSRDRSGEEGELFF. CDR3 DNA: TGTGCCAGCAGCCGAGACCGGTCAGGGGAAGAGGGGGAGCTGTTTTTT. Together with reference TRBV7-3 and TRBJ2-2, the CDR3 gives the full variable domain: GAGVSQTPSNKVTEKGKYVELRCDPISGHTALYWYRQSLGQGPEFLIYFQGTGAADDSGLPNDRFFAVRPEGSVSTLKIQRTERGDSAVYLCASSRDRSGEEGELFFGEGSRLTVL.

The V and J genes are TRBV28 and TRBJ1-1, with D possibly matching TRBD1 (5 bases). The CDR3 covers 15 residues. CDR1 and CDR2 from the germline V gene are MDHEN and SYDVKM. The ends were cut back, 1 base at V and 1 base at J, with 10 bases in the middle. CDR3 sequence reads: CASSLLGLGNTEAFF. DNA for the CDR3: TGTGCCAGCAGTTTATTGGGGCTCGGGAACACTGAAGCTTTCTTT.

This clone was detected only a few times. This chain uses TRBV14 with TRBJ1-2, with a possible D match to TRBD1 (5 bases). Germline-derived CDR1 and CDR2 are SGHDN and FVKESK. This CDR3 spans 13 amino acids. Between the trimmed V and J ends, which lost 9 bases and 4 bases, there was a span of 15 bases. The CDR3 loop is CASSRERLYGYTF. CDR3 bases: TGTGCCAGTAGCAGGGAGAGACTCTATGGCTACACCTTC.

This chain connects TRBV18 to TRBJ2-1; D unresolved. Trimming cost V 6 bases and J 5 bases, with 5 bases left between them. CDR1 and CDR2 from the germline V gene are KGHSH and LQKENI. The CDR3 covers 11 residues. In DNA, the CDR3 is TGTGCCAGCTCGCCGGACAATGAGCAGTTCTTC. Amino acids: CASSPDNEQFF. The full variable domain, its missing parts supplied by reference TRBV18 and TRBJ2-1, is NAGVMQNPRHLVRRRGQEARLRCSPMKGHSHVYWYRQLPEEGLKFMVYLQKENIIDESGMPKERFSAEFPKEGPSILRIQQVVRGDSAAYFCASSPDNEQFFGPGTRLTVL.

The chain combines TRBV6-1 with TRBJ1-2, with D possibly matching TRBD1 (5 bases). V was clipped by 6 bases and J by 8 bases, with 16 bases between them. The CDR3 spans 13 residues. Germline V CDR1 and CDR2: MNHNS, SASEGT. CDR3 DNA sequence: TGTGCCAGCAGGAAGACAGTAGGTGAAGGCTACACCTTC. Translation: CASRKTVGEGYTF.

The chain employs TRBV14 and TRBJ2-4, with 11 nucleotides matching TRBD2. The CDR3 contains 20 residues. From germline, CDR1 is SGHDN and CDR2 FVKESK. V trimming: 0 bases; J trimming: 1 base; junction bases outside the gene matches: 11. CDR3 loop: CASSQEGLAVGRVAKNIQYF. The CDR3 DNA sequence: TGTGCCAGCAGCCAAGAGGGACTAGCGGTCGGGAGGGTGGCCAAAAACATTCAGTACTTC.

J is TRBJ1-5 and V is TRBV2, with 7 bases aligning to TRBD1. This CDR3 is 13 amino acids long. With V trimmed by 4 bases and J by 8 bases, 5 bases remained unmatched. Looked up from germline, CDR1 is SNHLY and CDR2 is FYNNEI. In nucleotides, the CDR3 is TGTGCCAGCAGTGTAGCAGGGGGTAAGCCCCAGCATTTT. The encoded protein is CASSVAGGKPQHF.

This sequence joins TRBV15 and TRBJ2-3, with a weak D call TRBD1 (7 bases). The CDR3 runs to 16 residues. V lost 2 bases and J lost 5, with 17 bases in between. Looked up from germline, CDR1 is LNHNV and CDR2 is YYDKDF (reference sequence). CDR3 sequence reads: CATSRQGGGWEDTQYF. In nucleotides, the CDR3 is TGTGCCACCAGCAGACAAGGAGGGGGCTGGGAAGATACGCAGTATTTT. Full variable domain (rest looked up from reference TRBV15 and TRBJ2-3): DAMVIQNPRYQVTQFGKPVTLSCSQTLNHNVMYWYQQKSSQAPKLLFHYYDKDFNNEADTPDNFQSRRPNTSFCFLDIRSPGLGDTAMYLCATSRQGGGWEDTQYFGPGTRLTVL.

The chain recombines TRBV30 with TRBJ1-6, with a weak D call TRBD1 (5 bases). Germline V gene data show CDR1 as GTSNPN and CDR2 as SVGIG (reference sequence). The CDR3 runs 16 residues. With 0 bases removed from V and 3 bases from J, the gap between germline ends came to 12 bases. CDR3 sequence reads: CAWSVSRQGYNSPLHF. CDR3 nucleotides: TGTGCCTGGAGTGTGTCCCGTCAGGGCTATAATTCACCCCTCCACTTT.

This clone was counted a single time. The V call is TRBV6-1, the J call TRBJ1-5, with 8 bases matching TRBD1. Trimming at V came to 5 bases and at J to 0 bases, leaving 3 bases not matched to a gene. CDR3 size: 15 residues. CDR1 MNHNS and CDR2 SASEGT come from the germline V gene. CDR3 coding DNA: TGTGCCAGCAGTACCGGGACAGGTAGCAATCAGCCCCAGCATTTT. Its translation: CASSTGTGSNQPQHF.

The rearrangement joins TRBV6-4 to TRBJ1-1; no clear D gene. The V gene's germline CDR1 is MRHNA and CDR2 SNTAGT. This CDR3 is built from 13 residues. V was pared by 3 bases and J by 3 bases, with 8 bases between. The chain's CDR3 is CASSDLAYTEAFF. In DNA, the CDR3 is TGTGCCAGCAGTGATCTAGCTTACACTGAAGCTTTCTTT.